These 32 T cell receptor beta chains share one sample of origin, sequenced in a study of T cells in Graves' hyperthyroidism and ophthalmopathy. It was RNA transcripts that yielded the amplified TCR beta CDR3 regions. The study used the HTBI primer set for a first-round RT-PCR of the TCR CDR3. TCRdb re-called the multiplex PCR reads through MiXCR, storing one row per CDR3 protein. This sample carries around 450,000 distinct CDR3 sequences, less than 20% of them seen once, and the ten largest clones take 13% to 15%. The sample comprised blood. The receptors here all came from a young woman with Graves' hyperthyroidism.

V usage is TRBV4-3 and J usage is TRBJ1-2; D is possibly TRBD1 (6 bases). The CDR3 totals 16 residues. Germline loops: CDR1 LGHNA, CDR2 YSLEER. Trimming took 1 base from V and 3 from J, leaving 15 bases between them. In DNA, the CDR3 is TGCGCCAGCAGCCAAGCTCCCCTGGGGGGCGACTATGGCTACACCTTC. Translation: CASSQAPLGGDYGYTF.

This clonotype came up many times. This chain connects TRBV12-3 or TRBV12-4 to TRBJ2-7; D ambiguous. V dropped 5 bases and J dropped 7 bases, with 15 bases sitting between them. There are 13 residues in the CDR3. CDR3 region: CASSTMGMQEQYF. In DNA, the CDR3 is TGTGCCAGCAGTACCATGGGTATGCAGGAGCAGTACTTC.

This clonotype came up many times. This sequence joins TRBV18 and TRBJ1-1; possibly TRBD1 for D (6 bases). The CDR3 consists of 14 residues. V was cut by 7 bases and J by 0 bases, with 12 bases left in between. Germline V gene data show CDR1 as KGHSH and CDR2 as LQKENI. CDR3 loop: CASLATGLNTEAFF. CDR3 coding DNA: TGTGCCAGCTTAGCGACAGGATTGAACACTGAAGCTTTCTTT.

Only a few counts were recorded for this clonotype. The V gene is TRBV4-3, the J gene TRBJ2-3, with D possibly called TRBD1 or TRBD2 (5 bases each). The CDR3 has 15 amino acids. Trimming left V 6 bases short and J 2 bases short, with 15 bases between. Per germline, CDR1 LGHNA and CDR2 YSLEER. The CDR3, as DNA: TGCGCCAGCAGTGACCGGGACGCACACACAGATACGCAGTATTTT. It specifies CASSDRDAHTDTQYF.

There are many counts of this clonotype. The genes are TRBV2 and TRBJ2-1; 10 nucleotides line up with TRBD2. Germline CDR1 and CDR2: SNHLY and FYNNEI. Trimming took 8 bases from V and 9 from J; bases not matched to a gene: 13. This CDR3 region has 15 residues. CDR3 region: CASSLDGTSVGEQFF. CDR3 nucleotides: TGTGCCAGCTCCTTGGACGGGACTAGCGTCGGTGAGCAGTTCTTC.

V usage is TRBV19 and J usage is TRBJ1-1; no firm D call. The length of the CDR3 is 15 residues. CDR1 and CDR2 from the germline V gene are LNHDA and SQIVND (reference sequence). Trimming stripped 1 base from V and 2 bases from J, with 11 bases between. The chain's CDR3 is CASSIADGPNTEAFF. The CDR3 coding sequence is TGTGCCAGTAGTATAGCCGACGGCCCAAACACTGAAGCTTTCTTT.

The chain couples TRBV7-9 to TRBJ2-7; 7 nucleotides align to TRBD2. Germline assignment: CDR1 SEHNR and CDR2 FQNEAQ (reference sequence). The V segment lost 2 bases and the J segment 5 bases; nucleotides outside the gene matches: 9. CDR3 length: 15 residues. CDR3 DNA sequence: TGTGCCAGCAGCTTAAGCGCGGGAGTGACCAACGAGCAGTACTTC. It translates to CASSLSAGVTNEQYF. Full variable domain (missing parts from reference TRBV7-9 and TRBJ2-7): DTGVSQNPRHKITKRGQNVTFRCDPISEHNRLYWYRQTLGQGPEFLTYFQNEAQLEKSRLLSDRFSAERPKGSFSTLEIQRTEQGDSAMYLCASSLSAGVTNEQYFGPGTRLTVT.

This clonotype was counted many times. One junction end disagrees with the germline gene, perhaps due to a read error. The chain carries TRBV7-7 and TRBJ2-1, with 10 nucleotides matching TRBD1. The CDR3 runs to 14 residues. Germline CDR1 is SSHAT and CDR2 is FNYEAQ (reference sequence). As DNA, the CDR3 is TGTGCTAGCAGCGACCGGACAGGGGGTGGTGAGCAGTTCTTC. This sequence encodes CASSDRTGGGEQFF.

This clonotype came up many times. V usage is TRBV29-1 and J usage is TRBJ1-1; no clear D gene. Germline V gene lookup returns CDR1 SQVTM and CDR2 ANQGSEA. The CDR3 is 11 amino acids. Trimming removed 7 bases from V and 6 bases from J, with 12 bases in between. The DNA for the CDR3 is TGCAGCGAAGGTCCGAGCCCTGAAGCTTTCTTT. This translates into CSEGPSPEAFF.

The V gene is TRBV9, the J gene TRBJ2-7; D possibly uses TRBD1 or TRBD2 (5 bases each). This CDR3 has 15 residues. The germline CDR1 and CDR2 sequences are SGDLS and YYNGEE. With 4 bases removed from V and 2 bases from J, the gap between germline ends came to 16 bases. This chain's CDR3 is CASSRGSWGAYEQYF. The DNA of the CDR3 is TGTGCCAGCAGCAGAGGGTCCTGGGGCGCCTACGAGCAGTACTTC.

This clonotype has a count of ten or more. This chain joins TRBV24-1 and TRBJ1-3, with D hard to call. The CDR3 is 14 residues long. Germline CDR1 KGHDR, CDR2 SFDVKD. The ends were cut back, 3 bases at V and 2 bases at J, with 7 bases in the middle. Here the CDR3 reads CATSDPGAGNTIYF. Written as DNA, the CDR3 is TGTGCCACCAGTGATCCCGGGGCTGGAAACACCATATATTTT.

Ten or more counts support this clonotype. This chain connects TRBV28 to TRBJ2-7; D is possibly TRBD1 or TRBD2 (5 bases each). Trimming removed 2 bases from V and 2 bases from J, with 10 bases in between. Germline CDR1 is MDHEN and CDR2 is SYDVKM. There are 14 residues in the CDR3. The DNA of the CDR3 is TGTGCCAGCAGTTTAGGGGGAGTCGCCTACGAGCAGTACTTC. This gives the protein CASSLGGVAYEQYF.

This clonotype appeared many times. The rearrangement uses TRBV18 and TRBJ2-5, with 8 bases that match TRBD2. With V trimmed by 0 bases and J by 3 bases, 9 bases remained unmatched. The CDR3 is 17 residues long. CDR1 and CDR2 (germline): KGHSH, LQKENI. CDR3 nucleotide sequence: TGTGCCAGCTCACCACCAATGAGGGAGCGGGGGAAAGAGACCCAGTACTTC. Translation gives CASSPPMRERGKETQYF.

There are many counts of this clonotype. The V and J genes are TRBV9 and TRBJ2-5; D not resolved. Trimming shortened V by 0 bases and J by 4 bases, and 4 bases separated the two germline ends. CDR3 length: 12 residues. Germline V gene data show CDR1 as SGDLS and CDR2 as YYNGEE. The chain's CDR3 is CASSVDGETQYF. CDR3 DNA sequence: TGTGCCAGCAGCGTAGACGGAGAGACCCAGTACTTC.

The chain has TRBV12-3 or TRBV12-4 and TRBJ2-3; the match to TRBD1 covers 9 bases. The length of the CDR3 is 12 residues. The J segment lost 13 bases and the V segment lost 5 bases, leaving 7 bases of the junction unmatched. The CDR3: CASSQRDRDKYF. The CDR3 nucleotides are TGTGCCAGCAGTCAACGGGACAGGGACAAGTATTTT.

This clonotype has a single count. The germline gene is not matched at one end of the junction; a read error may be the cause. This chain links TRBV19 with TRBJ2-7, with no clear D. Germline CDR1 LNHDA, CDR2 SQIVND (reference sequence). This CDR3 is built from 14 residues. The CDR3 here is CASGIESGFYEQYF. CDR3 nucleotide sequence: TGTGCCAGTGGTATAGAGTCCGGCTTCTACGAGCAGTACTTC.

This clonotype was observed many times. The CDR3 sequence is CAISETTVISYEQYF. DNA of the CDR3: TGTGCCATCAGTGAGACAACAGTTATCTCCTACGAGCAGTACTTC. J is TRBJ2-7 and V is TRBV10-3; D not certain. The CDR3 covers 15 residues. V lost 2 bases to trimming and J lost 0 bases, with 11 bases between them. Germline values: CDR1 ENHRY, CDR2 SYGVKD.

This clonotype was counted ten times or more. V gene TRBV7-8 combines with J gene TRBJ1-1, with D possibly TRBD1 on 5 matching bases. The CDR3 loop spans 15 amino acids. V lost 1 base and J 0 bases, leaving 9 bases between the germline ends. The germline CDR1 and CDR2 sequences are SGHVS and FQNEAQ. The CDR3 here is CASSLERGLNTEAFF. The CDR3 coding sequence is TGTGCCAGCAGCTTAGAGCGGGGCTTGAACACTGAAGCTTTCTTT.

In regard to this clonotype: Just one base apart from a much larger clone, this may be a read error. The CDR3 loop is CASSSPGTRGYEQYF. The CDR3 DNA reads TGTGCCAGCAGTTCGCCCGGGACAAGGGGCTACGAGCAGTACTTC. The chain is built from TRBV27 and TRBJ2-7; D is perhaps TRBD1 (6 bases). The V end lost 4 bases, the J end lost 3 bases, and 16 bases lay between the germline ends. The CDR3 has 15 amino acids. The germline CDR1 and CDR2 sequences are MNHEY and SMNVEV (reference sequence).

This clonotype was recorded many times. This chain connects TRBV20-1 to TRBJ1-2; tentatively, D is TRBD1 (6 bases). This CDR3 is 15 amino acids long. Germline V gene sequence: CDR1 DFQATT, CDR2 SNEGSKA (reference sequence). V gave up 0 bases and J gave up 0 bases, with 11 bases separating them. The CDR3 region is CSARDRRTANYGYTF. The CDR3 DNA reads TGCAGTGCTAGAGATCGGAGGACAGCTAACTATGGCTACACCTTC.

V and J are TRBV7-9 and TRBJ2-6; maybe TRBD1 (5 bases). The CDR3 extends over 17 amino acids. Trimming pared 5 bases from V and 0 bases from J, leaving 14 bases between. The germline V gene has CDR1 SEHNR and CDR2 FQNEAQ (reference sequence). The CDR3 protein is CASSRTRGHSGANVLTF. CDR3 in DNA: TGTGCCAGCAGCCGCACGCGCGGACACTCTGGGGCCAACGTCCTGACTTTC.

This clonotype was picked up many times. The genes are TRBV27 and TRBJ2-1, with 7 bases identical to TRBD2. Germline V gene lookup returns CDR1 MNHEY and CDR2 SMNVEV (reference sequence). The CDR3 extends over 15 amino acids. V lost 2 bases, J lost 5 bases, and 6 bases stayed unmatched. The CDR3 region has the DNA TGTGCCAGCAGTTTAAGGCTAGCGGCGAACAATGAGCAGTTCTTC. Protein sequence: CASSLRLAANNEQFF.

The J gene is TRBJ2-2, the V gene TRBV15; TRBD2 might be the D (7 bases). Germline V lookup: CDR1 LNHNV, CDR2 YYDKDF (reference sequence). This CDR3 is built from 16 residues. Trimming took 8 bases from V and 2 from J, leaving 18 bases between them. CDR3 sequence (DNA): TGTGCCACCGGTGGGAGAGGGGGGGAAAACACCGGGGAGCTGTTTTTT. Its protein is CATGGRGGENTGELFF.

The chain joins TRBV12-3 or TRBV12-4 to TRBJ2-1; 10 bases fit TRBD1. The CDR3 length is 14 residues. The V gene end was trimmed by 6 bases and the J gene end by 2 bases; junction bases not matched to a gene: 1. DNA for the CDR3: TGTGCCAGCAGAGGACAGGGGGCCTACAATGAGCAGTTCTTC. This encodes CASRGQGAYNEQFF.

This clonotype was detected many times. This sequence joins TRBV12-3 or TRBV12-4 and TRBJ1-1; 7 bases match TRBD1. Unmatched junction bases numbered 4, after V lost 5 bases and J lost 4 bases. The CDR3 loop spans 13 amino acids. The CDR3 nucleotides read TGTGCCAGCAGTCGACAGGGTGTCACTGAAGCTTTCTTT. Protein: CASSRQGVTEAFF.

The chain links TRBV9 to TRBJ2-3; 10 bases map to TRBD2. The CDR3 has 17 amino acids. Trimming cost V 0 bases and J 6 bases; bases outside gene matches: 10. Germline-derived CDR1 and CDR2 are SGDLS and YYNGEE. CDR3 coding DNA: TGTGCCAGCAGCGTAGATGTAGCGGGGGGCCAAGTGGATACGCAGTATTTT. Translating gives CASSVDVAGGQVDTQYF.

V is TRBV10-3 and J is TRBJ1-4, with D perhaps matching TRBD1 (6 bases). CDR1 and CDR2 (germline): ENHRY, SYGVKD. V lost 4 bases to trimming and J lost 3 bases, with 9 bases between them. The CDR3 has 14 amino acids. CDR3: CAISGPGANEKLFF. The CDR3 DNA reads as TGTGCCATCAGTGGGCCAGGGGCTAATGAAAAACTGTTTTTT.

Ten or more counts support this clonotype. The chain employs TRBV11-2 and TRBJ2-7; the D is unclear. The CDR3 contains 15 residues. CDR1 is SGHAT and CDR2 is FQNNGV in the germline V gene. V dropped 4 bases and J dropped 2 bases, with 15 bases sitting between them. The CDR3 sequence: CASSWVNQPPYEQYF. The CDR3 nucleotides are TGTGCCAGCAGCTGGGTCAACCAACCTCCCTACGAGCAGTACTTC.

Ten or more counts support this clonotype. This chain links TRBV24-1 with TRBJ2-1; maybe TRBD1 (5 bases). Germline assignment: CDR1 KGHDR and CDR2 SFDVKD. V lost 10 bases, J lost 0 bases, and 15 bases lay in between. CDR3 length: 15 residues. The CDR3 sequence is CATQGVASSYNEQFF. The CDR3 region has the DNA TGTGCCACTCAAGGGGTCGCGAGCTCCTACAATGAGCAGTTCTTC.

The V gene is TRBV4-2, the J gene TRBJ2-3; no definite D call. Germline assignment: CDR1 LGHNA and CDR2 YNFKEQ. This CDR3 is built from 13 residues. The V end was cut by 4 bases, the J end by 1 base, with 6 bases between. The CDR3 coding sequence is TGTGCCAGCAGCCGGTGGGGCACAGATACGCAGTATTTT. Translated: CASSRWGTDTQYF.

This clonotype was counted many times. V is TRBV20-1 and J is TRBJ2-5, with 8 positions matching TRBD1. J was trimmed by 5 bases and V by 0 bases; bases with no gene match: 11. The CDR3 runs to 16 residues. The V gene's germline CDR1 is DFQATT and CDR2 SNEGSKA (reference sequence). The CDR3 is CSARDSYGRGRETQYF. CDR3 in DNA: TGCAGTGCTAGAGATTCCTACGGCAGGGGGCGGGAGACCCAGTACTTC.

This clonotype was seen a few times. The chain is built from TRBV15 and TRBJ2-1; D unresolved. V was trimmed by 9 bases and J by 0 bases, leaving 15 bases between them. Germline CDR1 LNHNV, CDR2 YYDKDF (reference sequence). There are 15 residues in the CDR3. The CDR3 sequence: CATSLGSSSYNEQFF. DNA for the CDR3: TGTGCCACAAGCTTAGGTTCGAGCTCCTACAATGAGCAGTTCTTC.